These 9 T cell receptor beta chains came from one sample sequenced in a study of cytomegalovirus exposure and HLA in healthy donors. Profiling relied on immunoSEQ multiplex PCR, and the TCRdb table lists in-frame clones only, not all of them. The sample records roughly 98,000 clones, roughly 84% being singletons. Sequencing was done on a sample of PBMCs. The receptors here all came from a man younger than 35 in good health and CMV-seropositive.

The chain is built from TRBV6-1 and TRBJ1-5, with D possibly being TRBD1 (6 bases). V was trimmed by 7 bases and J by 0 bases, leaving 13 bases between them. This CDR3 has 15 residues. CDR1 and CDR2 (germline): MNHNS, SASEGT. The CDR3 loop is CASTQGGNSNQPQHF. In DNA, the CDR3 is TGTGCCAGCACCCAAGGGGGAAATAGCAATCAGCCCCAGCATTTT.

J is TRBJ2-7 and V is TRBV7-9, with D possibly TRBD2 on 8 matching bases. CDR3 length: 17 residues. The germline V and J ends were trimmed by 5 bases and 3 bases, with 23 bases remaining between them. Germline loops: CDR1 SEHNR, CDR2 FQNEAQ (reference sequence). The CDR3 here is CASSPRGGQRGSYEQYF. CDR3 sequence (DNA): TGTGCCAGCAGCCCCCGAGGGGGACAGCGGGGGAGCTACGAGCAGTACTTC.

The chain uses TRBV11-1 and TRBJ2-1; no reliable D call. The CDR3 sequence is 14 residues long. V lost 0 bases and J lost 4, with 7 bases in between. From germline, CDR1 is SGHAT and CDR2 FQDESV (reference sequence). The CDR3 is CASSLAREYNEQFF. CDR3 sequence (DNA): TGTGCCAGCAGCTTAGCGCGCGAATACAATGAGCAGTTCTTC.

This clone appeared a few times. The chain joins TRBV6-5 to TRBJ2-2; possibly TRBD1 for D (6 bases). CDR1 and CDR2 (germline): MNHEY, SVGAGI. V was clipped by 11 bases and J by 6 bases, with 16 bases between them. The CDR3 loop spans 13 amino acids. DNA for the CDR3: TGTGCCCATCAGGGGCGTAACGCCGGGGAGCTGTTTTTT. This gives the protein CAHQGRNAGELFF.

The V gene is TRBV4-2, the J gene TRBJ2-1, with 10 nucleotides matching TRBD2. The trim removed 3 bases at V and 12 bases at J, leaving 8 bases unmatched. CDR1 LGHNA and CDR2 YNFKEQ come from the germline V gene. This CDR3 region has 14 residues. The DNA of the CDR3 is TGTGCCAGCAGCCATGGACTAGCGGAAGACGGGCAGTTCTTC. Its translation: CASSHGLAEDGQFF.

The gene calls are TRBV10-3 and TRBJ1-1; D is unresolved. Per germline, CDR1 ENHRY and CDR2 SYGVKD. V lost 2 bases, J lost 2 bases, and 6 bases lay in between. This CDR3 contains 13 residues. The CDR3 DNA is TGTGCCATCAGTGAGGGGAGCAACACTGAAGCTTTCTTT. As protein: CAISEGSNTEAFF.

This chain uses TRBV2 with TRBJ2-1; D is unresolved. Deletions cut 10 bases from V and 10 bases from J, with 20 bases between. This CDR3 has 13 residues. Germline CDR1 is SNHLY and CDR2 is FYNNEI. The chain's CDR3 is CATQATWPGEQFF. CDR3 DNA: TGTGCCACTCAGGCTACCTGGCCTGGAGAGCAGTTCTTC.

The chain combines TRBV28 with TRBJ1-5; D is undetermined. Trimming removed 1 base from V and 0 bases from J, with 4 bases in between. Germline CDR1 is MDHEN and CDR2 is SYDVKM. The CDR3 is 14 residues long. The CDR3 region is CASSLFVSNQPQHF. The CDR3 DNA is TGTGCCAGCAGTTTATTCGTTAGCAATCAGCCCCAGCATTTT.

The rearrangement joins TRBV7-3 to TRBJ2-1; 8 bases are shared with TRBD2. The CDR3 has 17 residues. In germline, CDR1 is SGHTA, CDR2 FQGTGA. Trimming removed 6 bases from V and 0 bases from J; junction bases left unmatched: 10. The CDR3, as DNA: TGTGCCAGCAGGTCCCAGGTAGCGGGGAACTCCTACAATGAGCAGTTCTTC. Translation gives CASRSQVAGNSYNEQFF.